These 16 T cell receptor beta chains originate from one sample sequenced in a study of cytomegalovirus exposure and HLA in healthy donors. 60 Vbeta and 13 Jbeta primers were used in PCR. Only in-frame clones appear in the TCRdb table, and some are missing; sequencing was by immunoSEQ multiplex PCR. The sample lists 100,000 to 150,000 clones, roughly 78% occurring once. Sequenced material: PBMCs. These receptors were collected from a man aged 30 to 39 in good health and CMV-seropositive.

The gene calls are TRBV19 and TRBJ2-6, with 8 nucleotides matching TRBD1. The CDR3 runs to 15 residues. The germline gives CDR1 LNHDA, CDR2 SQIVND (reference sequence). V gave up 4 bases and J gave up 13 bases; unmatched junction bases: 12. The CDR3 DNA reads as TGTGCCAGTAGTAGCCCGGACAGGGTAGCCAGGGTCCTGACTTTC. Encoded protein: CASSSPDRVARVLTF.

The chain recombines TRBV4-2 with TRBJ2-7, with 11 bases lining up with TRBD2. J was trimmed by 2 bases and V by 0 bases; bases with no gene match: 12. CDR1 is LGHNA and CDR2 is YNFKEQ in the germline V gene. The length of the CDR3 is 19 residues. The CDR3 protein is CASSQDGSSGRSLPYEQYF. For the CDR3, the DNA is TGTGCCAGCAGCCAAGATGGTTCTAGCGGGAGGTCTCTTCCCTACGAGCAGTACTTC.

The chain recombines TRBV7-6 with TRBJ2-5; no clear D. CDR1 and CDR2 (germline): SGHVS, FNYEAQ. The CDR3 is 13 residues long. V lost 4 bases and J lost 1, with 7 bases in between. CDR3 coding DNA: TGTGCCAGCAGCTACCGACTCCAAGAGACCCAGTACTTC. It translates to CASSYRLQETQYF. Variable domain in full (rest from reference TRBV7-6 and TRBJ2-5): GAGVSQSPRYKVTKRGQDVALRCDPISGHVSLYWYRQALGQGPEFLTYFNYEAQQDKSGLPNDRFSAERPEGSISTLTIQRTEQRDSAMYRCASSYRLQETQYFGPGTRLLVL.

This chain uses TRBV30 with TRBJ2-1, with 9 bases aligning to TRBD1. Germline loops: CDR1 GTSNPN, CDR2 SVGIG (reference sequence). V dropped 8 bases and J dropped 0; count of bases not matched to a gene: 11. This CDR3 is built from 16 residues. This CDR3 is CARTGVGVSSYNEQFF. The CDR3 DNA reads TGTGCCCGGACAGGGGTAGGGGTTAGCTCCTACAATGAGCAGTTCTTC.

The V call is TRBV4-2, the J call TRBJ2-7; TRBD2 is a possible D gene (7 bases). Trimming left V 1 base short and J 0 bases short, with 13 bases between. CDR1 LGHNA and CDR2 YNFKEQ come from the germline V gene. The CDR3 spans 16 residues. DNA for the CDR3: TGTGCCAGCAGCCAAGGGGCAGGGGAGGGCTCCTACGAGCAGTACTTC. Residues: CASSQGAGEGSYEQYF.

This chain links TRBV29-1 with TRBJ1-1, with D maybe TRBD1 (5 bases). In germline, CDR1 is SQVTM, CDR2 ANQGSEA. The CDR3 is 13 residues long. Trimming took 6 bases from V and 2 from J, leaving 13 bases between them. The CDR3 protein is CSVEGRVNTEAFF. CDR3 bases: TGCAGCGTGGAGGGCAGGGTAAACACTGAAGCTTTCTTT. The full variable domain, its missing parts supplied by reference TRBV29-1 and TRBJ1-1, is SAVISQKPSRDICQRGTSLTIQCQVDSQVTMMFWYRQQPGQSLTLIATANQGSEATYESGFVIDKFPISRPNLTFSTLTVSNMSPEDSSIYLCSVEGRVNTEAFFGQGTRLTVV.

This clone was detected once. The rearrangement links TRBV10-1 to TRBJ2-5; 12 bases fit TRBD2. The CDR3 contains 12 residues. The germline V gene encodes CDR1 WNHNN and CDR2 SYGVQD (reference sequence). The V segment lost 5 bases and the J segment 9 bases; nucleotides outside the gene matches: 1. The DNA for the CDR3 is TGCGCCAGCAGTCTAGCGGGAGGGCCCCAGTACTTC. Protein product: CASSLAGGPQYF.

The V call is TRBV4-1, the J call TRBJ2-1, with no clear D. The germline gives CDR1 MGHRA, CDR2 YSYEKL. V was clipped by 1 base and J by 0 bases, with 10 bases between them. This CDR3 comprises 16 residues. The DNA for the CDR3 is TGCGCCAGCAGCCAAGTTTCCGGTAACTCCTACAATGAGCAGTTCTTC. The encoded protein is CASSQVSGNSYNEQFF.

The chain joins TRBV5-1 to TRBJ2-2; TRBD1 matches 7 bases. The germline V gene encodes CDR1 SGHRS and CDR2 YFSETQ. This CDR3 is built from 16 residues. With 1 base clipped from V and 4 bases from J, the junction kept 7 bases outside the gene matches. The CDR3 reads CASSLPTTGITGELFF. CDR3 coding DNA: TGCGCCAGCAGCTTGCCGACGACAGGGATCACCGGGGAGCTGTTTTTT.

This chain connects TRBV10-3 to TRBJ1-2; D unresolved. CDR1 and CDR2 from the germline V gene are ENHRY and SYGVKD. V was trimmed by 3 bases and J by 5 bases, leaving 4 bases between them. There are 11 residues in the CDR3. CDR3: CAISDGYGYTF. The CDR3 nucleotides read TGTGCCATCAGTGACGGGTATGGCTACACCTTC.

This clone was detected once. The rearrangement uses TRBV7-9 and TRBJ2-3; 7 bases are shared with TRBD2. Unmatched junction bases numbered 0, after V lost 0 bases and J lost 0 bases. This CDR3 comprises 15 residues. The germline CDR1 and CDR2 sequences are SEHNR and FQNEAQ (reference sequence). CDR3 amino acids: CASSLAGLSTDTQYF. Here the CDR3 DNA reads TGTGCCAGCAGCTTAGCGGGACTAAGCACAGATACGCAGTATTTT.

The chain employs TRBV30 and TRBJ1-2; 8 bases match TRBD1. This CDR3 has 12 residues. V lost 2 bases and J lost 8; bases outside the gene matches: 4. Germline assignment: CDR1 GTSNPN and CDR2 SVGIG (reference sequence). The CDR3 coding sequence is TGTGCCTGGAGTACAGGGGGACGAGGCTACACCTTC. It is translated as CAWSTGGRGYTF.

The chain employs TRBV6-5 and TRBJ2-1; tentatively, D is TRBD2 (5 bases). CDR1 is MNHEY, CDR2 SVGAGI, per germline. V lost 7 bases to trimming and J lost 8 bases, with 18 bases between them. The CDR3 consists of 14 residues. CDR3 nucleotides: TGTGCCAGCACGGGCGGGTCCATGTCCGATGAGCAGTTCTTC. This codes for CASTGGSMSDEQFF.

The genes are TRBV6-1 and TRBJ1-5, with 9 bases aligning to TRBD1. The CDR3 is 15 amino acids. CDR1 MNHNS and CDR2 SASEGT come from the germline V gene. After removal of 4 bases from V and 7 bases from J, the junction contained 8 bases not matched to a gene. The CDR3 protein is CASSGGQGRTQPQHF. DNA of the CDR3: TGTGCCAGCAGTGGGGGACAGGGTAGGACCCAGCCCCAGCATTTT.

This clone was picked up one time. The chain employs TRBV11-2 and TRBJ2-6, with 8 bases matching TRBD1. The CDR3 is 19 amino acids. Looked up from germline, CDR1 is SGHAT and CDR2 is FQNNGV. The V and J ends lost 4 bases and 4 bases, in that order; junction bases with no gene match: 15. The CDR3 reads CASSYIGQGLYAGANVLTF. DNA of the CDR3: TGTGCCAGCAGCTATATCGGACAGGGACTTTATGCAGGGGCCAACGTCCTGACTTTC.

V gene TRBV2 combines with J gene TRBJ1-2; 8 bases line up with TRBD1. CDR1 is SNHLY, CDR2 FYNNEI, per germline. This CDR3 region has 14 residues. The V and J ends lost 6 bases and 4 bases, in that order; junction bases with no gene match: 7. CDR3 DNA sequence: TGTGCCAGCAGAGCGGACAGGGAGGTCTATGGCTACACCTTC. It codes for CASRADREVYGYTF.